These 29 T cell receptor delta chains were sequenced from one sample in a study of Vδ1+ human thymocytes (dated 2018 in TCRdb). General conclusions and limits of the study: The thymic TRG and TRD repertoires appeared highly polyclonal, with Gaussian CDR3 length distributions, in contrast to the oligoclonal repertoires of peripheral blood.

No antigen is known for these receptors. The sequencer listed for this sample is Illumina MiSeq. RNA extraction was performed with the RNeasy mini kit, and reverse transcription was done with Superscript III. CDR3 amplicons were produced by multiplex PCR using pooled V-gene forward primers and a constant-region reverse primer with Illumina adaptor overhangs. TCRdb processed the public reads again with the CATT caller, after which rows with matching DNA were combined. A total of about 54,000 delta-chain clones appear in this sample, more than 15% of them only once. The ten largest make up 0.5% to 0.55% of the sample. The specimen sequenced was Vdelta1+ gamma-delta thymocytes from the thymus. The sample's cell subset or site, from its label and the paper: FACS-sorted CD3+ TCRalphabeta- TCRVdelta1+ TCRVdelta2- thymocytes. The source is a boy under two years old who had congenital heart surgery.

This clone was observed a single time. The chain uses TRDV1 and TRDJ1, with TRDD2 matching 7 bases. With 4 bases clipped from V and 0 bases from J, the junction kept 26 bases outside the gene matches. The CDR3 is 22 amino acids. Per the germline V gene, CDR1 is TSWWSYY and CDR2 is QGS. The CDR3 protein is CALGVFIGLPWPAPPNTDKLIF. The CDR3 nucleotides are TGTGCTCTTGGGGTATTCATCGGCCTTCCTTGGCCGGCGCCTCCGAACACCGATAAACTCATCTTT.

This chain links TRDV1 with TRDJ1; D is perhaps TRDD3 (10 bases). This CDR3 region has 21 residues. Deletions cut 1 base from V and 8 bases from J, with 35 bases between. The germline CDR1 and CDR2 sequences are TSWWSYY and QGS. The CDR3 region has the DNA TGTGCTCTTGGGGAACCTCCCTTCCTACGTACGATGGGGGATACCCCCCCAAAACTCATCTTT. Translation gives CALGEPPFLRTMGDTPPKLIF.

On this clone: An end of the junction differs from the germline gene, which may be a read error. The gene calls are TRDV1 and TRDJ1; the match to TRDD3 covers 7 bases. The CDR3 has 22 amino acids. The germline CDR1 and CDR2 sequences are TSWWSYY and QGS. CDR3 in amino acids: CALGEPRVTSLCWGEYTDKLIF. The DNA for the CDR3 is TGTGCTCTTGGGGAACCGCGGGTGACCTCCCTCTGCTGGGGGGAGTACACTGATAAACTCATCTTT.

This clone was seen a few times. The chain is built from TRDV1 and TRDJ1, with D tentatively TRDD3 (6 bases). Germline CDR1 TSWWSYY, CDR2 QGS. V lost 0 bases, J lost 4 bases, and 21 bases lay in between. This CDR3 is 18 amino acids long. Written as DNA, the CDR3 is TGTGCTCTTGGGGAACTCCCCCAAGAAGGATACCGGGGCGATAAACTCATCTTT. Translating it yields CALGELPQEGYRGDKLIF.

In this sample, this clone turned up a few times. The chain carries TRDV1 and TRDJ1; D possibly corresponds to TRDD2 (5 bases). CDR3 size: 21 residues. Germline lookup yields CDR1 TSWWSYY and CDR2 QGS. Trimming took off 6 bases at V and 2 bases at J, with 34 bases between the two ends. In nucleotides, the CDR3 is TGTGCTCTTGGAGTCAGATTTCCTGCCGTTCTCAGCTCTCCCAGGACCGATAAACTCATCTTT. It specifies CALGVRFPAVLSSPRTDKLIF.

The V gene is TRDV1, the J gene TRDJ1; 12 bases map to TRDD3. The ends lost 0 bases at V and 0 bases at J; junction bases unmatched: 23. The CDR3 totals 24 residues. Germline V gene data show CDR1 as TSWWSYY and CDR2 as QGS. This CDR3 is CALGELIPHGPLGDTPEYTDKLIF. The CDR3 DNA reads TGTGCTCTTGGGGAACTAATTCCCCACGGTCCGCTGGGGGATACGCCAGAGTACACCGATAAACTCATCTTT.

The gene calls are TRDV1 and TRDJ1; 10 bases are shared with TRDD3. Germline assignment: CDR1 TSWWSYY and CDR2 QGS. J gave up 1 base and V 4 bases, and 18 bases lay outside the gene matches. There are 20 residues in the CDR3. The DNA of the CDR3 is TGTGCTCTTGGGGGAGGTAGAGCCTACGGGGGATACGCGGCCACCGATAAACTCATCTTT. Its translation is CALGGGRAYGGYAATDKLIF.

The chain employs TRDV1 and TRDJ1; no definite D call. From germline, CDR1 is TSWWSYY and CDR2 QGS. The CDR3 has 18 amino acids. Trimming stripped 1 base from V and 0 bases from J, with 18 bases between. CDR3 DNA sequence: TGTGCTCTTGGGGAACGATCGACTAGGGCACCTTACACCGATAAACTCATCTTT. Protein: CALGERSTRAPYTDKLIF.

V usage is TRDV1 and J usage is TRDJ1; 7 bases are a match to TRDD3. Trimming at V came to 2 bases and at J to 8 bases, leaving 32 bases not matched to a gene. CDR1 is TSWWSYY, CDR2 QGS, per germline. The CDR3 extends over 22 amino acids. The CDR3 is CALGEAGWPTEGFTGDIDKLIF. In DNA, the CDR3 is TGTGCTCTTGGGGAAGCAGGTTGGCCTACGGAGGGATTTACTGGGGATATCGACAAACTCATCTTT.

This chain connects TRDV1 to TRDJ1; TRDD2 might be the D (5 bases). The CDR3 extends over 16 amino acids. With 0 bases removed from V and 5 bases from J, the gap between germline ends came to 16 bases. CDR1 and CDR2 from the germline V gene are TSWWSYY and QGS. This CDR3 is CALGELPYGSMDKLIF. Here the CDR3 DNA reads TGTGCTCTTGGGGAACTTCCCTACGGTAGTATGGATAAACTCATCTTT.

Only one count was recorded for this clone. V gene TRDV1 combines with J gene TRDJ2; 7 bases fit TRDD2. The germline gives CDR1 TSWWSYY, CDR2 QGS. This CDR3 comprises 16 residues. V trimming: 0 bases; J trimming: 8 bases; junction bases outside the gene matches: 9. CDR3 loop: CALGELGFLPRAQLFF. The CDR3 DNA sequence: TGTGCTCTTGGGGAACTGGGATTCCTACCTCGGGCACAACTCTTCTTT.

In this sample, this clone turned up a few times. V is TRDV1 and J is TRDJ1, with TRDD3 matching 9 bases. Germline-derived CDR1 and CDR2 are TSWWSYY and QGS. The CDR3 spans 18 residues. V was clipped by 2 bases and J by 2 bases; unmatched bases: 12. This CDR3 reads CALGEGYRWGIWTDKLIF. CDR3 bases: TGTGCTCTTGGGGAAGGGTACAGATGGGGGATATGGACCGATAAACTCATCTTT.

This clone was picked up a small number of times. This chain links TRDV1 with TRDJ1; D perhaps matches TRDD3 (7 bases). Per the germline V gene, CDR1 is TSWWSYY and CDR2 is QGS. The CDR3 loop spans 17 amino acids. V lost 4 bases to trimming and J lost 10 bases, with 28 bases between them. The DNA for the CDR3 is TGTGCTCTTGGGGGCGGTCCTACGTACTGGGGTCTAAGGAGACTCATCTTT. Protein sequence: CALGGGPTYWGLRRLIF.

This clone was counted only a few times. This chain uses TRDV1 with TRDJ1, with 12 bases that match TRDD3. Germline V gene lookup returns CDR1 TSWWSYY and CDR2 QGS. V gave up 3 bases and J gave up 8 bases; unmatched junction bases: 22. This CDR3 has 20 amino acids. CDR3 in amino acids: CALGDHPSSYGTGGYCKLIF. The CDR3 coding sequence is TGTGCTCTTGGGGACCATCCCTCCTCCTACGGTACTGGGGGATACTGCAAACTCATCTTT.

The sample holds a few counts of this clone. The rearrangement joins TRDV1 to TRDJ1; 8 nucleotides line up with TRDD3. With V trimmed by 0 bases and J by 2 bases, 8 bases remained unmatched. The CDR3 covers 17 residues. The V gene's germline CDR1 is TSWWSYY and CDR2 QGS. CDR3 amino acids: CALGELVGGDTTDKLIF. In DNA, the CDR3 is TGTGCTCTTGGGGAACTAGTGGGCGGGGATACAACCGATAAACTCATCTTT.

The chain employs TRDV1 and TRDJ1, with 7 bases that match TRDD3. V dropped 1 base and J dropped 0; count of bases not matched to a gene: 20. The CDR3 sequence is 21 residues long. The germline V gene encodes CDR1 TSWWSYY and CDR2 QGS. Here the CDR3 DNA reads TGTGCTCTTGGGGAACCCAAAATGTGGGGGACCCCCGTTAGGTACACCGATAAACTCATCTTT. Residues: CALGEPKMWGTPVRYTDKLIF.

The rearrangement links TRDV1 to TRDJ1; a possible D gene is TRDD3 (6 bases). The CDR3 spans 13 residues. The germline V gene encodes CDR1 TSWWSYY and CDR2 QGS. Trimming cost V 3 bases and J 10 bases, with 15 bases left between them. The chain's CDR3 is CALGETGGERLIF. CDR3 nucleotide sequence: TGTGCTCTTGGGGAGACGGGGGGAGAGAGACTCATCTTT.

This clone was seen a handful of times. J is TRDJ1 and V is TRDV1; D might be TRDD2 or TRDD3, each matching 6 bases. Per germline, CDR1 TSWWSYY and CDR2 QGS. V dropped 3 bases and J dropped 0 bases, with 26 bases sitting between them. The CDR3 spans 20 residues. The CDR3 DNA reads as TGTGCTCTTGGGGATTCCTTCCCCTCGGATGGGGGGTTTTACACCGATAAACTCATCTTT. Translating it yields CALGDSFPSDGGFYTDKLIF.

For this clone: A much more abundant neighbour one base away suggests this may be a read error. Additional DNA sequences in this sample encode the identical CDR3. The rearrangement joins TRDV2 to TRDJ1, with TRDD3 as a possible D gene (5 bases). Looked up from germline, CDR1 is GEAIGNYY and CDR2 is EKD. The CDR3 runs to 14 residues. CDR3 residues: CACDTGAHTDKLIF. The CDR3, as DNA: TGTGCCTGTGACACGGGGGCCCACACTGATAAACTCATCTTT.

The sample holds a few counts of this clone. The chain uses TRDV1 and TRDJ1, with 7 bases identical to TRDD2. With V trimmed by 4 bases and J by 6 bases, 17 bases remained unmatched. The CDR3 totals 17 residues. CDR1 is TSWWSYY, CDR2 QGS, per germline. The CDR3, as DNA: TGTGCTCTTGGGGTTCCTACGATGTGGGTACCGGACAATAAACTCATCTTT. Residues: CALGVPTMWVPDNKLIF.

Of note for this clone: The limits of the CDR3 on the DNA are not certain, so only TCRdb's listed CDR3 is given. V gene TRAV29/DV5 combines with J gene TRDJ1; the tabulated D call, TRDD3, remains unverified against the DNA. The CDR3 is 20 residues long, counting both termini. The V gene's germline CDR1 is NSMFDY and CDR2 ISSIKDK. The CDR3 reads CSVLLCSKPLPWGYTDKLIF.

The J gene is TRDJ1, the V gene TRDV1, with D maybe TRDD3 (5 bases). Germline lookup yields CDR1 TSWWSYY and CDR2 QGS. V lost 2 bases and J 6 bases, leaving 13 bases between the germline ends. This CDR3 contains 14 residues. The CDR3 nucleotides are TGTGCTCTTGGGGAAAGGGGGCCAGGGCATAAACTCATCTTT. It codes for CALGERGPGHKLIF.

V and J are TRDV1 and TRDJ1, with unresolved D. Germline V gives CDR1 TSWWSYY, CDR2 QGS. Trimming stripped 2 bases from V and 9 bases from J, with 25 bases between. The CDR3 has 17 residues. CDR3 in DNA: TGTGCTCTTGGGGAATTTTGGGTGTGGGCCCTGCCAATGGAACTCATCTTT. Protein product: CALGEFWVWALPMELIF.

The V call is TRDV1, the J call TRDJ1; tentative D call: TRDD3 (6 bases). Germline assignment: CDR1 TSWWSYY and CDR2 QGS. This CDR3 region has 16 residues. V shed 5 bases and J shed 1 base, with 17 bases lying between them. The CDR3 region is CALGMPSGILTDKLIF. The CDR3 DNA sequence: TGTGCTCTTGGGATGCCTTCGGGGATCCTCACCGATAAACTCATCTTT.

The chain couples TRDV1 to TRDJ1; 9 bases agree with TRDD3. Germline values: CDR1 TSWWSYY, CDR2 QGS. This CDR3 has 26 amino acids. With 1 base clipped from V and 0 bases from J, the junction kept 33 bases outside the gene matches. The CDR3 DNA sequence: TGTGCTCTTGGGGAACAGGGCTCAATGCGAATTTATCCTACCTCCTGGGGGATTGCTCACACCGATAAACTCATCTTT. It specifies CALGEQGSMRIYPTSWGIAHTDKLIF.

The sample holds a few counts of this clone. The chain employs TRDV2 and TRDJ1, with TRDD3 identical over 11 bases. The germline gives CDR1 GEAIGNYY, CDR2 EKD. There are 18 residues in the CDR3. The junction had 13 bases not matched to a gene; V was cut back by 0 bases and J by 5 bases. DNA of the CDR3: TGTGCCTGTGACACCTCTAGGTACTGGGGGATAACTTCTGATAAACTCATCTTT. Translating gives CACDTSRYWGITSDKLIF.

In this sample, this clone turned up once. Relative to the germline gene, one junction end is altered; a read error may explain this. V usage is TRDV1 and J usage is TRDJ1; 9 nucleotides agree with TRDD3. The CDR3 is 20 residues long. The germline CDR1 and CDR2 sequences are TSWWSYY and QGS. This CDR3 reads CALGELSVLGDRWYTDKLIF. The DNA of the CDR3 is TGTGCCCTTGGGGAACTATCTGTACTGGGGGACCGATGGTACACCGATAAACTCATCTTT.

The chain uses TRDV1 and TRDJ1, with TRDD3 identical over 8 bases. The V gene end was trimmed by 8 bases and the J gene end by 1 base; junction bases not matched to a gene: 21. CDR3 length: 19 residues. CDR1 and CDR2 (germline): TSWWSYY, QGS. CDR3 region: CALRRLPTPLWGTTDKLIF. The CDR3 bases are TGTGCTCTTCGTCGATTGCCTACGCCCCTCTGGGGGACCACCGATAAACTCATCTTT.

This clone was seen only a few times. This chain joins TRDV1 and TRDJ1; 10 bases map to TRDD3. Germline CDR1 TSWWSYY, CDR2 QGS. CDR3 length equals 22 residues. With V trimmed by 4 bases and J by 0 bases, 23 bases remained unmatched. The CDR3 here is CALGVPTYFVDLGDTYTDKLIF. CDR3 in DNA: TGTGCTCTTGGGGTGCCTACCTACTTCGTTGATTTGGGGGATACTTACACCGATAAACTCATCTTT.